This T cell receptor (beta chain) was retrieved from a study of T-cell reconstitution after alpha-beta-depleted transplantation in children. This CDR3 contains 16 residues. The V and J ends lost 0 bases and 1 base, in that order; junction bases with no gene match: 3. Germline values: CDR1 WSHSY, CDR2 SAAADI. Researchers prepared the TCRbeta library using unique molecular identifiers, the study reports. TCRdb recomputed calls from the PCR reads with MiXCR, one row per CDR3 protein. Of some 490,000 distinct CDR3 sequences listed, approximately 12% are singletons. The clonotype originates from a human donor who donated a stem cell graft to a child with combined immunodeficiency. This specimen consisted of PBMCs from the stem cell graft donor, obtained from the stem cell graft. The chain uses TRBV10-2 and TRBJ2-3; 8 nucleotides agree with TRBD1. CDR3 nucleotide sequence: TGCGCCAGCAGTGAGTCCAGGGGGCGAGGCACAGATACGCAGTATTTT. It specifies CASSESRGRGTDTQYF.